This T cell receptor (beta chain) was identified during a study of T cell changes during pregnancy in multiple sclerosis. TCRdb's table, derived via immunoSEQ multiplex PCR, lists solely in-frame clones and lacks some. The sample lists roughly 79,000 clones; about 90% were seen once. Trimming cost V 0 bases and J 2 bases; bases outside gene matches: 6. The germline gives CDR1 SGHRS, CDR2 YFSETQ. The CDR3 extends over 16 amino acids. The chain combines TRBV5-1 with TRBJ2-7; TRBD2 matches 9 bases. The clonotype was recovered from a female donor with multiple sclerosis, enrolled in a pregnancy study. This specimen was CD4+ T cells from peripheral blood mononuclear cells, taken before pregnancy. The CDR3 DNA reads TGCGCCAGCAGCTTGGCCGCGGGCGGGGGGGCCTACGAGCAGTACTTC. Residues: CASSLAAGGGAYEQYF.